A single sample gave rise to the 21 T cell receptor beta chains below, sequenced in a study of shared T cell receptors in the human thymus. Assay: immunoSEQ multiplex PCR; the TCRdb copy retains only in-frame clones and omits some. The profile covers roughly 410,000 clones, with 95% appearing a single time and roughly 0.02% taken by the ten largest. Input material: thymocytes. The receptors originated from a human donor.

V gene TRBV5-1 combines with J gene TRBJ2-6, with D unresolved. Germline V gives CDR1 SGHRS, CDR2 YFSETQ. The CDR3 has 15 residues. Trimming pared 0 bases from V and 0 bases from J, leaving 4 bases between. CDR3 sequence (DNA): TGCGCCAGCAGCTTGGACCCCTCTGGGGCCAACGTCCTGACTTTC. Translation: CASSLDPSGANVLTF. The variable domain in full, completed from reference TRBV5-1 and TRBJ2-6, reads KAGVTQTPRYLIKTRGQQVTLSCSPISGHRSVSWYQQTPGQGLQFLFEYFSETQRNKGNFPGRFSGRQFSNSRSEMNVSTLELGDSALYLCASSLDPSGANVLTFGAGSRLTVL.

V and J are TRBV6-4 and TRBJ1-2; TRBD1 might be the D (5 bases). The germline V and J ends were trimmed by 4 bases and 4 bases, with 13 bases remaining between them. Per the germline V gene, CDR1 is MRHNA and CDR2 is SNTAGT. The CDR3 loop spans 14 amino acids. The DNA for the CDR3 is TGTGCCAGCAGTGTCCCCGGGACCATCTATGGCTACACCTTC. This gives the protein CASSVPGTIYGYTF.

This clone appeared a single time. The chain is built from TRBV4-1 and TRBJ1-1; D is unclear. The germline gives CDR1 MGHRA, CDR2 YSYEKL. This CDR3 contains 20 residues. V lost 0 bases and J lost 9, with 32 bases in between. CDR3 sequence (DNA): TGCGCCAGCAGCCAAGAAAGCCCGGGTTTGACGACTCGTATTGCCCATAAAGCTTTCTTT. It encodes CASSQESPGLTTRIAHKAFF.

This chain uses TRBV4-1 with TRBJ2-6; D possibly corresponds to TRBD2 (5 bases). The CDR3 spans 17 residues. Germline values: CDR1 MGHRA, CDR2 YSYEKL. V was trimmed by 0 bases and J by 3 bases, leaving 12 bases between them. CDR3 region: CASSQDRRRLGANVLTF. In nucleotides, the CDR3 is TGCGCCAGCAGCCAAGATCGGAGGAGACTTGGGGCCAACGTCCTGACTTTC.

CDR3 residues: CASQGWGTDTQYF. In nucleotides, the CDR3 is TGTGCCAGCCAGGGGTGGGGGACAGATACGCAGTATTTT. The V gene is TRBV5-5, the J gene TRBJ2-3; TRBD1 might be the D (6 bases). The CDR3 is 13 amino acids. Trimming took off 7 bases at V and 3 bases at J, with 12 bases between the two ends. Per germline, CDR1 SGHKS and CDR2 YYEKEE (reference sequence).

The chain combines TRBV5-4 with TRBJ2-7; D is tentatively TRBD1 or TRBD2 (5 bases each). V was pared by 4 bases and J by 7 bases, with 18 bases between. This CDR3 comprises 14 residues. Germline CDR1 is SGHNT and CDR2 is YYREEE (reference sequence). The CDR3 coding sequence is TGTGCCAGCAGCCTGACGAGGGGAGCGAGGGAGCAGTACTTC. It translates to CASSLTRGAREQYF.

This sequence joins TRBV28 and TRBJ1-2, with a tentative D call TRBD1 (6 bases). V was pared by 3 bases and J by 7 bases, with 12 bases between. This CDR3 is 13 amino acids long. CDR1 and CDR2 (germline): MDHEN, SYDVKM. In nucleotides, the CDR3 is TGTGCCAGCAGTTTTTGGGGGGCCTCTGGCTACACCTTC. It specifies CASSFWGASGYTF.

V usage is TRBV7-9 and J usage is TRBJ2-1; D is possibly TRBD1 or TRBD2 (5 bases each). This CDR3 spans 16 amino acids. Trimming left V 6 bases short and J 0 bases short, with 15 bases between. The germline gives CDR1 SEHNR, CDR2 FQNEAQ (reference sequence). CDR3: CASRSRGESSYNEQFF. The CDR3, as DNA: TGTGCCAGCAGGTCCCGAGGGGAAAGCTCCTACAATGAGCAGTTCTTC.

The rearrangement links TRBV14 to TRBJ1-1, with 8 bases identical to TRBD1. The CDR3 runs to 16 residues. V was clipped by 1 base and J by 3 bases; unmatched bases: 7. Germline V gene data show CDR1 as SGHDN and CDR2 as FVKESK. CDR3 residues: CASSQGETGDDTEAFF. CDR3 bases: TGTGCCAGCAGCCAAGGTGAGACAGGGGATGACACTGAAGCTTTCTTT. The full variable domain, in which reference TRBV14 and TRBJ1-1 provide the parts outside the CDR3, is EAGVTQFPSHSVIEKGQTVTLRCDPISGHDNLYWYRRVMGKEIKFLLHFVKESKQDESGMPNNRFLAERTGGTYSTLKVQPAELEDSGVYFCASSQGETGDDTEAFFGQGTRLTVV.

V gene TRBV14 combines with J gene TRBJ2-7; unclear D gene. The germline V gene encodes CDR1 SGHDN and CDR2 FVKESK. Trimming took off 0 bases at V and 3 bases at J, with 0 bases between the two ends. The CDR3 covers 11 residues. This chain's CDR3 is CASSQDYEQYF. The DNA of the CDR3 is TGTGCCAGCAGCCAAGACTACGAGCAGTACTTC. Looking up the rest from reference TRBV14 and TRBJ2-7 gives the full variable domain: EAGVTQFPSHSVIEKGQTVTLRCDPISGHDNLYWYRRVMGKEIKFLLHFVKESKQDESGMPNNRFLAERTGGTYSTLKVQPAELEDSGVYFCASSQDYEQYFGPGTRLTVT.

The rearrangement links TRBV15 to TRBJ1-5; D unclear. Germline CDR1 and CDR2: LNHNV and YYDKDF (reference sequence). Trimming took 1 base from V and 5 from J, leaving 9 bases between them. The CDR3 consists of 14 residues. The CDR3 protein is CATSRGHLHQPQHF. CDR3 nucleotides: TGTGCCACCAGCAGAGGGCACTTACATCAGCCCCAGCATTTT.

This clone occurred a few times. The J gene is TRBJ1-5, the V gene TRBV28; the D is unclear. The ends were cut back, 2 bases at V and 6 bases at J, with 14 bases in the middle. The CDR3 runs to 15 residues. Germline V gene lookup returns CDR1 MDHEN and CDR2 SYDVKM. This chain's CDR3 is CASSLPSLPGQPQHF. In nucleotides, the CDR3 is TGTGCCAGCAGTTTACCTTCTTTACCAGGTCAGCCCCAGCATTTT. Full variable domain (missing parts from reference TRBV28 and TRBJ1-5): DVKVTQSSRYLVKRTGEKVFLECVQDMDHENMFWYRQDPGLGLRLIYFSYDVKMKEKGDIPEGYSVSREKKERFSLILESASTNQTSMYLCASSLPSLPGQPQHFGDGTRLSIL.

The rearrangement links TRBV4-1 to TRBJ2-2; 7 positions agree with TRBD2. V dropped 4 bases and J dropped 7; count of bases not matched to a gene: 9. Germline values: CDR1 MGHRA, CDR2 YSYEKL. The CDR3 spans 15 residues. The CDR3 DNA follows: TGCGCCAGCAGCCCAACCGGGACTAACCACGGGGAGCTGTTTTTT. This gives the protein CASSPTGTNHGELFF.

The CDR3: CASSYPASPYGYTF. In DNA form, the CDR3 reads TGTGCCAGCAGTTACCCCGCGTCTCCCTATGGCTACACCTTC. V and J are TRBV6-5 and TRBJ1-2; D ambiguous. V was clipped by 2 bases and J by 4 bases, with 11 bases between them. The CDR3 consists of 14 residues. The germline gives CDR1 MNHEY, CDR2 SVGAGI.

This rearrangement joins TRBV9 to TRBJ2-3, with 11 positions matching TRBD2. V shed 4 bases, J shed 3 bases, and the junction held 13 bases outside the gene matches. CDR3 length: 18 residues. CDR1 is SGDLS, CDR2 YYNGEE, per germline. In nucleotides, the CDR3 is TGTGCCAGCAGCCCCCGAAGGATTAGCGGGAGGGGAACAGATACGCAGTATTTT. It is translated as CASSPRRISGRGTDTQYF.

The rearrangement joins TRBV10-2 to TRBJ2-3; the D is unclear. The CDR3 runs to 15 residues. CDR1 WSHSY and CDR2 SAAADI come from the germline V gene. The V end lost 3 bases, the J end lost 1 base, and 11 bases lay between the germline ends. The CDR3 loop reads CASSDVPKRTDTQYF. The CDR3, as DNA: TGCGCCAGCAGTGATGTTCCAAAACGCACAGATACGCAGTATTTT.

The chain carries TRBV4-3 and TRBJ2-5; D call uncertain. Germline V gene data show CDR1 as LGHNA and CDR2 as YSLEER. The length of the CDR3 is 18 residues. V was cut by 0 bases and J by 2 bases, with 19 bases left in between. CDR3 coding DNA: TGCGCCAGCAGCCAAGACATCATTGGACGAAAACGACAAGAGACCCAGTACTTC. Translated, it gives CASSQDIIGRKRQETQYF.

The rearrangement joins TRBV7-9 to TRBJ2-3; TRBD2 is a possible D gene (6 bases). The CDR3 contains 18 residues. Germline values: CDR1 SEHNR, CDR2 FQNEAQ (reference sequence). The V and J ends lost 2 bases and 0 bases respectively, with 18 bases between them. The CDR3 here is CASSLYGGSGTSTDTQYF. In nucleotides, the CDR3 is TGTGCCAGCAGCTTATACGGGGGATCCGGGACTAGCACAGATACGCAGTATTTT. The full variable domain, its missing parts supplied by reference TRBV7-9 and TRBJ2-3, is DTGVSQNPRHKITKRGQNVTFRCDPISEHNRLYWYRQTLGQGPEFLTYFQNEAQLEKSRLLSDRFSAERPKGSFSTLEIQRTEQGDSAMYLCASSLYGGSGTSTDTQYFGPGTRLTVL.

The V gene is TRBV7-9, the J gene TRBJ2-7; 8 nucleotides align to TRBD2. Trimming at V came to 1 base and at J to 6 bases, leaving 5 bases not matched to a gene. This CDR3 contains 14 residues. Germline V CDR1 and CDR2: SEHNR, FQNEAQ (reference sequence). In nucleotides, the CDR3 is TGTGCCAGCAGCTTAGGAGCGGGAGAGAGCGAGCAGTACTTC. Its translation is CASSLGAGESEQYF.

The V and J genes are TRBV9 and TRBJ2-2; the D is unclear. The CDR3 runs 13 residues. Germline assignment: CDR1 SGDLS and CDR2 YYNGEE. V was trimmed by 4 bases and J by 7 bases, leaving 11 bases between them. CDR3 DNA: TGTGCCAGCAGCCCCGATCCCGGCGGGGAGCTGTTTTTT. Encoded protein: CASSPDPGGELFF.

The CDR3 sequence is CASSLVGSGYKNIQYF. In nucleotides, the CDR3 is TGTGCCAGCAGCTTGGTCGGTAGCGGATACAAAAACATTCAGTACTTC. The chain is built from TRBV5-6 and TRBJ2-4; TRBD2 is a possible D gene (6 bases). The length of the CDR3 is 16 residues. CDR1 SGHDT and CDR2 YYEEEE come from the germline V gene. V was shortened by 0 bases and J by 3 bases, with 13 bases between the two germline ends.